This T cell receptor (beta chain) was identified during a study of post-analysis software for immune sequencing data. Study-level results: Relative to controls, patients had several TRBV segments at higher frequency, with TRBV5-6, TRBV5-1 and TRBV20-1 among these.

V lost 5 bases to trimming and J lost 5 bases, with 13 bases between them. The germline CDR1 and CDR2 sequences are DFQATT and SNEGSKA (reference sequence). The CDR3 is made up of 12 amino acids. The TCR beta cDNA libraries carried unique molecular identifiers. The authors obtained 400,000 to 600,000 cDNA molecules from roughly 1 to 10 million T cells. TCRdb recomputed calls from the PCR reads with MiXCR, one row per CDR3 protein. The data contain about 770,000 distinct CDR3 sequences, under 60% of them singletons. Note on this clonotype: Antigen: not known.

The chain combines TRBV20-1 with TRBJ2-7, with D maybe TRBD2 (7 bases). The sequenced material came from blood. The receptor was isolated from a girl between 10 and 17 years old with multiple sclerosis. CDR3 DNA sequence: TGCAGTGCTGGGGGGGCCATGAACGAGCAGTACTTC. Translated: CSAGGAMNEQYF.